This T cell receptor beta chain was observed in a study of blood T cell repertoires in COVID-19 (dated by TCRdb to 2019 to 2021). Study-level background: Samples covering the acute and convalescent phases of COVID-19 were provided by collaborators in the United States, Italy and Spain. A de-identified subject ID, COVID-19 status, age in years and sex were almost always included in the sample metadata. Where HLA class I and class II types were available, the types were taken from metadata supplied by the sample provider, not from assay-based typing. Samples were obtained from the ongoing ImmuneRACE study (first 160 participants) and from some 1,300 subjects provided by 6 global collaborators. The material from the prospective study consisted of cDNA or gDNA derived from T cells, B-cell-depleted T cells, or PBMCs. The repertoires were released in a freely available public database intended as a resource for research on the immune response to SARS-CoV-2. Deeply sampled blood TCRbeta repertoires from subjects exposed to, actively infected with, or recovered from COVID-19 were included in the dataset.

Trimming accounts for 5 bases at V and 2 bases at J, while the number of junction bases matched to no gene is 5. Reading from cysteine to phenylalanine, the CDR3 counts 14 amino acids. CDR3 DNA is the only sequence kept; it has 42 bases, read in frame from the first base. From a lookup of the germline V gene, CDR1 and CDR2 are SGHTA and FQGNSA. Collaborating institutions collected whole blood in K2EDTA tubes following their own protocols. For TCRbeta analysis, collaborators shipped samples as frozen whole blood, isolated PBMCs, or DNA extracted from either of those sample types. Here is what the overall study found, with its caveats: The quantity of clinical and demographic metadata differed by source and by participant and was supplied without curation.

TCRbeta CDR3 regions were amplified from genomic DNA using the immunoSEQ Assay, a bias-controlled multiplex PCR. The original methods were these. Within the assay, amplification of reference gene primers was used to estimate how many nucleated cells each sample contained. To quantify the absolute abundance of each unique TCRbeta CDR3 rearrangement, sequence reads were collapsed and filtered. For each sample, productive Simpson clonality was calculated as the square root of Simpson's diversity index across productive rearrangements. TCRdb provides this immuneACCESS table in a form limited to in-frame rearrangements. Some clones are lacking; in checked studies, under half of them reflect an unresolved V gene, and why the rest are absent is not known. The DNA gave D and trimming, while V, J and clone size come from that table. The sample records roughly 190,000 clones, about three quarters of which are singletons. Roughly 8.7% of the sample lies in the top ten.

A word on this clone: Its antigen is not yet known. One base away there is no much larger clone; base qualities are not given.

The source of this sequence is a woman aged 45-60 years with active or convalescent COVID-19. The rearranged chain carries TRBV7-2 and TRBJ1-1; 7 central bases correspond to TRBD1. The sample consisted of peripheral blood. The CDR3 reads CASSRDRSNTEAFF. The DNA is as follows: TGTGCCAGCAGCCGGGACAGATCAAACACTGAAGCTTTCTTT.